This T cell receptor (beta chain) emerged from a study of shared clonotypes between healthy human individuals. Points from the study as a whole: Between a handful of donors, naive CD4 clonotypes were shared at a level of approximately 5%.

Assay used: immunoSEQ multiplex PCR; TCRdb lists only in-frame clones, some missing. Here the sample spans hundreds of thousands of clones, 90% to 98% being singletons. Pooled CD45RO+ cells and CCR7-negative CD45RA+ TemRA cells made up CD8 memory. This clone was seen a single time. Its antigen is unknown. The receptor was isolated from a man younger than 45 in good health. Sequencing input: memory CD8+ T cells sorted from blood. Subset specified: CD45RO+ cells pooled with CCR7-negative TemRA cells.

CDR3 region: CASRGGGNTEAFF. The CDR3 DNA follows: TGTGCCAGCAGAGGGGGGGGGAACACTGAAGCTTTCTTT. This chain joins TRBV28 and TRBJ1-1, with D perhaps matching TRBD1 (6 bases). This CDR3 is built from 13 residues. From germline, CDR1 is MDHEN and CDR2 SYDVKM. The V and J ends lost 6 bases and 1 base respectively, with 9 bases between them.